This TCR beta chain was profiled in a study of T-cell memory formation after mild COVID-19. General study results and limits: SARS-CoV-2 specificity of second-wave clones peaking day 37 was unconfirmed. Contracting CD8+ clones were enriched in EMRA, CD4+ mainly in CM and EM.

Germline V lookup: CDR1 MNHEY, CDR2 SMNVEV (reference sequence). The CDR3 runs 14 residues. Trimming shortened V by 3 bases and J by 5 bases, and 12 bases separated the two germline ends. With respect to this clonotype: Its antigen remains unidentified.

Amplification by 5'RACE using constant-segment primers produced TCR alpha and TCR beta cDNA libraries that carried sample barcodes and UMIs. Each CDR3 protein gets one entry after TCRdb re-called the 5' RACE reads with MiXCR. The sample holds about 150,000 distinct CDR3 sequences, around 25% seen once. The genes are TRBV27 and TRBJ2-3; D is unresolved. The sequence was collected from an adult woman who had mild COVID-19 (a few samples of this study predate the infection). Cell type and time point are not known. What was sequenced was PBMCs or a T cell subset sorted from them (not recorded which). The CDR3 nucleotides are TGTGCCAGCAGTTTTTCCTTTGTTGAAGATACGCAGTATTTT. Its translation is CASSFSFVEDTQYF.